The clone carrying this T cell receptor beta chain occurred many times. Its antigen is undetermined. The data were obtained in a study of T cells in Graves' hyperthyroidism and ophthalmopathy. Overall study context: The blood sample was taken at first diagnosis, before treatment began.

V trimming: 4 bases; J trimming: 4 bases; junction bases outside the gene matches: 6. Germline CDR1 is LGHDT and CDR2 is YNNKEL (reference sequence). The CDR3 covers 14 residues. RNA transcripts were the template for amplifying TCR beta CDR3 regions. RT-PCR in the first round (using the HTBI primer set) targeted the TCR CDR3. TCRdb re-called the multiplex PCR reads with MiXCR, one entry per CDR3 protein. The table has about 210,000 distinct CDR3 sequences, approximately 20% seen once; the top ten hold around 43%. General study results and limits: In the blood, most expanded thyroid clonotypes above 0.001 appeared as well.

With a duration under 2 months, the hyperthyroidism was newly diagnosed in patients aged 18 to 65. Fresh peripheral blood, around 9.5 ml, yielded the PBMCs. This chain connects TRBV3-1 to TRBJ1-1; 7 bases align to TRBD1. The sequenced material came from blood. The TCR comes from a man in his forties with Graves' hyperthyroidism. This chain's CDR3 is CASSPIYRGTEAFF. Written as DNA, the CDR3 is TGTGCCAGCAGCCCTATTTACAGGGGCACTGAAGCTTTCTTT.